This is a list of T cell receptor beta chains from one sample in a study of control samples from healthy donors and cancer patients. Profiling relied on immunoSEQ multiplex PCR, and the TCRdb table lists in-frame clones only, not all of them. The sample has tens of thousands of clones, around 90% seen once. Sequencing was performed on blood. The receptors were sampled from a woman between 65 and 79 years old in good health. Each CDR3 is given with its conserved first and last residue. Each record gives: V gene, CDR3 length, D gene, J gene, clone size, CDR3 protein, CDR3 DNA. D genes are given only for firm matches. Where a row states a size, it is once, few, many or the class of an expanded clone; other rows omit it.

v_call: TRBV2; cdr3_length: 15; d_call: TRBD1; j_call: TRBJ2-7; clone_size: NA; cdr3_aa: CASGLLGQGEGEQYF; cdr3_nt: TGTGCCAGCGGATTGTTGGGACAGGGGGAAGGGGAGCAGTACTTC
v_call: TRBV3-1/TRBV3-2; cdr3_length: 13; d_call: TRBD1; j_call: TRBJ1-2; clone_size: NA; cdr3_aa: CASSRAGGGGYTF; cdr3_nt: TGTGCCAGCAGCCGGGCAGGGGGAGGCGGCTACACCTTC
v_call: TRBV21-1; cdr3_length: 17; d_call: NA; j_call: TRBJ2-7; clone_size: NA; cdr3_aa: CASSKQRMTGTPYEQYF; cdr3_nt: TGTGCCAGCAGCAAACAGAGGATGACAGGGACCCCCTACGAGCAGTACTTC
v_call: TRBV20-1; cdr3_length: 11; d_call: NA; j_call: TRBJ1-1; clone_size: NA; cdr3_aa: CSAQRGTEAFF; cdr3_nt: TGCAGTGCTCAACGTGGCACTGAAGCTTTCTTT
v_call: TRBV5-1; cdr3_length: 14; d_call: NA; j_call: TRBJ1-3; clone_size: NA; cdr3_aa: CASSLEGRRDTIYF; cdr3_nt: TGCGCCAGCAGCTTGGAAGGGAGGAGGGACACCATATATTTT
v_call: TRBV9; cdr3_length: 17; d_call: TRBD2; j_call: TRBJ2-3; clone_size: NA; cdr3_aa: CASSAGLAGRRTDTQYF; cdr3_nt: TGTGCCAGCAGCGCCGGACTAGCGGGACGCCGCACAGATACGCAGTATTTT
v_call: TRBV5-4; cdr3_length: 14; d_call: TRBD2; j_call: TRBJ2-4; clone_size: NA; cdr3_aa: CASSLELAGNIQYF; cdr3_nt: TGTGCCAGCAGCTTGGAGCTAGCGGGAAACATTCAGTACTTC
v_call: TRBV10-3; cdr3_length: 13; d_call: TRBD2; j_call: TRBJ2-2; clone_size: NA; cdr3_aa: CAISGEGTGELFF; cdr3_nt: TGTGCCATCAGTGGGGAGGGCACCGGGGAGCTGTTTTTT
v_call: TRBV6-5; cdr3_length: 15; d_call: NA; j_call: TRBJ1-2; clone_size: NA; cdr3_aa: CASRLNTGPYYGYTF; cdr3_nt: TGTGCCAGCAGGCTCAACACCGGCCCCTACTATGGCTACACCTTC
v_call: TRBV5-5; cdr3_length: 14; d_call: NA; j_call: TRBJ1-3; clone_size: NA; cdr3_aa: CASSYPDTGNTIYF; cdr3_nt: TGTGCCAGCAGCTACCCGGACACCGGAAACACCATATATTTT
v_call: TRBV14; cdr3_length: 16; d_call: NA; j_call: TRBJ1-6; clone_size: NA; cdr3_aa: CASSQNLGGSVSPLHF; cdr3_nt: TGTGCCAGCAGCCAAAATTTAGGGGGTTCTGTCTCACCCCTCCACTTT
v_call: TRBV10-3; cdr3_length: 14; d_call: NA; j_call: TRBJ2-6; clone_size: NA; cdr3_aa: CAIRDTSGANVLTF; cdr3_nt: TGTGCCATCAGGGACACCTCTGGGGCCAACGTCCTGACTTTC
v_call: TRBV5-5; cdr3_length: 15; d_call: TRBD1; j_call: TRBJ1-1; clone_size: once; cdr3_aa: CASNGGTGRNTEAFF; cdr3_nt: TGTGCCAGCAACGGAGGGACAGGGAGGAACACTGAAGCTTTCTTT